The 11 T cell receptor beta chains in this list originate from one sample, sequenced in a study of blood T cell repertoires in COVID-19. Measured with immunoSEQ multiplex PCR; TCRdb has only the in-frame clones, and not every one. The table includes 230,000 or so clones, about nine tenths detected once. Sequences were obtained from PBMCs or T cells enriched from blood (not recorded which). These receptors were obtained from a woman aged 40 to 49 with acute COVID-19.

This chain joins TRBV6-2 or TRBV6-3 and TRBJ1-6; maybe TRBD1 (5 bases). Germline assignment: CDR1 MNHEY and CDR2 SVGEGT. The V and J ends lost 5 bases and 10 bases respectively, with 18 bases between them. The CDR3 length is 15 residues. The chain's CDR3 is CASSTGRVLESPLHF. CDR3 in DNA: TGTGCCAGCAGTACAGGCAGGGTCCTGGAGTCACCCCTCCACTTT.

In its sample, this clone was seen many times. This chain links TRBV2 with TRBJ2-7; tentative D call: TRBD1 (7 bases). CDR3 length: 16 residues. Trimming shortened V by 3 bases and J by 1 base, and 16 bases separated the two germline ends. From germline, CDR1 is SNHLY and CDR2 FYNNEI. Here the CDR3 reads CASSEIAGGTSYEQYV. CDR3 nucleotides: TGTGCCAGCAGTGAGATAGCAGGGGGGACTTCCTACGAGCAGTACGTC.

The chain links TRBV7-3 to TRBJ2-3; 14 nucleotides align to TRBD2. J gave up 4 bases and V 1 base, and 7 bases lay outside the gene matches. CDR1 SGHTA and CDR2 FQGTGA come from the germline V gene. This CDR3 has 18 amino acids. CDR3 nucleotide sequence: TGTGCCAGCAGCTTAATGGCGGGACTAGCGGGGGTTGCAGATACGCAGTATTTT. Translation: CASSLMAGLAGVADTQYF. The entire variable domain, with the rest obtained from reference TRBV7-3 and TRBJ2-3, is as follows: GAGVSQTPSNKVTEKGKYVELRCDPISGHTALYWYRQSLGQGPEFLIYFQGTGAADDSGLPNDRFFAVRPEGSVSTLKIQRTERGDSAVYLCASSLMAGLAGVADTQYFGPGTRLTVL.

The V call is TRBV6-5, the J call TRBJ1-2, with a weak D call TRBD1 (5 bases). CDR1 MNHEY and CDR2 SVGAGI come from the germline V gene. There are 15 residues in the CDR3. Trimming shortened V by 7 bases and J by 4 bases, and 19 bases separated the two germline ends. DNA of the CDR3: TGTGCCAGCATATATACCCGTGGGGACTTCTATGGCTACACCTTC. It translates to CASIYTRGDFYGYTF.

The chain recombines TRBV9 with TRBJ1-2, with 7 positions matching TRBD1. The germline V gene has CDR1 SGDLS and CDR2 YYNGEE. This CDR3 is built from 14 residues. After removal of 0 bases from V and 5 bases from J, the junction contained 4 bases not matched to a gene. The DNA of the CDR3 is TGTGCCAGCAGCGTAGAGTCCAGGGGGTATGGCTACACCTTC. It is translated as CASSVESRGYGYTF.

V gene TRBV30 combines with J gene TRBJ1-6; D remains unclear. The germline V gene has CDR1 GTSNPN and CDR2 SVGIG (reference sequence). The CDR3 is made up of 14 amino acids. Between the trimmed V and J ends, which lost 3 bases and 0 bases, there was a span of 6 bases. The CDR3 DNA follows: TGTGCCTGGAGGCTGAGCTCCTATAATTCACCCCTCCACTTT. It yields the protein CAWRLSSYNSPLHF. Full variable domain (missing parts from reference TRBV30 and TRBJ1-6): SQTIHQWPATLVQPVGSPLSLECTVEGTSNPNLYWYRQAAGRGLQLLFYSVGIGQISSEVPQNLSASRPQDRQFILSSKKLLLSDSGFYLCAWRLSSYNSPLHFGNGTRLTVT.

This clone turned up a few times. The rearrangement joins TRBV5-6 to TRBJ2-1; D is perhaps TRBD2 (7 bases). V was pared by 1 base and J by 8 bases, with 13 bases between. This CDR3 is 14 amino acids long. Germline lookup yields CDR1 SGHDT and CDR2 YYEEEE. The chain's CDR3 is CASSLSGGADEQFF. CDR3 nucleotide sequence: TGTGCCAGCAGCTTGAGTGGGGGGGCCGATGAGCAGTTCTTC.

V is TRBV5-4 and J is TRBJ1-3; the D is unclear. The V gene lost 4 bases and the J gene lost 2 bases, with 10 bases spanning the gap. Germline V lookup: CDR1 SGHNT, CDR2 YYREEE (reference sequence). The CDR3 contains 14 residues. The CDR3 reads CASSKDYAGNTIYF. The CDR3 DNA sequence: TGTGCCAGCAGCAAGGACTACGCTGGAAACACCATATATTTT.

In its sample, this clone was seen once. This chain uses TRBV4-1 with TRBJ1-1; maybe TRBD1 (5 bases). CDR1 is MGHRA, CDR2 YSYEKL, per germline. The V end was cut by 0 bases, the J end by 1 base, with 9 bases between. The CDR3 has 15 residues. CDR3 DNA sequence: TGCGCCAGCAGCCAAGATATCGGGGGGAACACTGAAGCTTTCTTT. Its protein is CASSQDIGGNTEAFF.

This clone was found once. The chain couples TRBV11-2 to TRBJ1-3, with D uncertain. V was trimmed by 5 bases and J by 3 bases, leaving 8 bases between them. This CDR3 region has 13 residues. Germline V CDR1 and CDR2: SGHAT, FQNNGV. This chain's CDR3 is CASSPGIGNTIYF. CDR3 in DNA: TGTGCCAGCAGCCCGGGGATTGGAAACACCATATATTTT.

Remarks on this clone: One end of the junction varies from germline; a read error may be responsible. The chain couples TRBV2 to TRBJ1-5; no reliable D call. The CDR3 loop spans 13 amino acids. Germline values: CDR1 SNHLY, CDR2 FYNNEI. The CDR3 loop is CTSSSTEYQPQHF. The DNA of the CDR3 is TGTACCAGCAGTTCGACGGAGTATCAGCCCCAGCATTTT.